The TCR beta chain described here comes from a study of early T cells in non-severe SARS-CoV-2 infection. Study in general: The chains were unpaired, and the sequenced material was bulk RNA from unsorted whole blood.

The library protocol tagged individual cDNA molecules with unique molecular identifiers. TCRdb analysed the 5' RACE reads with MiXCR anew, one entry per CDR3 protein. The sample lists roughly 65,000 distinct CDR3 sequences, approximately 11% occurring once. This CDR3 comprises 15 residues. V was pared by 3 bases and J by 2 bases, with 1 base of the junction left unmatched. Germline CDR1 and CDR2: LNHDA and SQIVND (reference sequence). This clonotype was counted ten times or more. The chain is built from TRBV19 and TRBJ2-6; 7 bases agree with TRBD2. The sequenced sample consisted of whole blood. The receptor comes from an adult who was a healthcare worker with PCR-confirmed SARS-CoV-2 infection or an uninfected control (not recorded which). Here the CDR3 DNA reads TGTGCCAGTAGTATCGGGGGGACTGGGGCCAACGTCCTGACTTTC. Encoded protein: CASSIGGTGANVLTF. The variable domain in full, completed from reference TRBV19 and TRBJ2-6, reads DGGITQSPKYLFRKEGQNVTLSCEQNLNHDAMYWYRQDPGQGLRLIYYSQIVNDFQKGDIAEGYSVSREKKESFPLTVTSAQKNPTAFYLCASSIGGTGANVLTFGAGSRLTVL.